This entry lists 3 T cell receptor beta chains sequenced from one sample in a study of monozygotic twins with inflammatory bowel disease. TCRdb reprocessed the 5' RACE reads, keeping one entry per CDR3 protein, no DNA. Its listing shows some 150,000 distinct CDR3 sequences. Sequenced material: blood. These receptor sequences come from a human donor with ulcerative colitis or Crohn's disease, or a healthy co-twin of an affected twin (not recorded which).

This chain uses TRBV11-2 with TRBJ2-2; TCRdb outputs TRBD2, but without DNA this stays unchecked. CDR3 length equals 19 residues. The germline V gene encodes CDR1 SGHAT and CDR2 FQNNGV. The CDR3: CASTWTLPGGPPKTGELFF. Full variable domain (outside the CDR3, taken from reference TRBV11-2 and TRBJ2-2): EAGVAQSPRYKIIEKRQSVAFWCNPISGHATLYWYQQILGQGPKLLIQFQNNGVVDDSQLPKDRFSAERLKGVDSTLKIQPAKLEDSAVYLCASTWTLPGGPPKTGELFFGEGSRLTVL.

V gene TRBV20-1 combines with J gene TRBJ2-3. The CDR3 covers 13 residues. Per the germline V gene, CDR1 is DFQATT and CDR2 is SNEGSKA (reference sequence). This CDR3 reads CSASGVGTDTQYF.

CDR3 residues: CASSPRWGQETQYF. The gene calls are TRBV7-2 and TRBJ2-5. Germline V gene lookup returns CDR1 SGHTA and CDR2 FQGNSA. CDR3 length: 14 residues.